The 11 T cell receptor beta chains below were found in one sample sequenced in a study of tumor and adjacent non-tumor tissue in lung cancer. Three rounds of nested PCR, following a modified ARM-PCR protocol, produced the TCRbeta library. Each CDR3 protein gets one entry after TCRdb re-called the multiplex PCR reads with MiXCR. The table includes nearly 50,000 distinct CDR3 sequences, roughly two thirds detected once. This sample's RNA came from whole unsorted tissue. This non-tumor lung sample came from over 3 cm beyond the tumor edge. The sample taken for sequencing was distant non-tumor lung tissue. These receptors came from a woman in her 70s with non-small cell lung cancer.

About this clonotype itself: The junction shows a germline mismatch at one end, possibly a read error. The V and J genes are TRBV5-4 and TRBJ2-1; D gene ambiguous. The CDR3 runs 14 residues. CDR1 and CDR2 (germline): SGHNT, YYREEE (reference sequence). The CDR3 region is CASSFLRLLNEQFF. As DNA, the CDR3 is TGTGCAAGCAGCTTCTTACGCCTACTCAATGAGCAGTTCTTC.

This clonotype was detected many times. The CDR3 region is CASSEAPGVVEKLFF. For the CDR3, the DNA is TGTGCCAGCAGTGAAGCGCCCGGGGTAGTTGAAAAACTGTTTTTT. The J gene is TRBJ1-4, the V gene TRBV6-1, with D unclear. The CDR3 runs 15 residues. Germline V CDR1 and CDR2: MNHNS, SASEGT. Trimming removed 0 bases from V and 7 bases from J, with 12 bases in between.

This CDR3 is CASSALSGYEQYF. The CDR3 region has the DNA TGTGCCAGTAGTGCACTTAGCGGATACGAGCAGTACTTC. The J gene is TRBJ2-7, the V gene TRBV19, with D perhaps matching TRBD2 (6 bases). This CDR3 is 13 amino acids long. From germline, CDR1 is LNHDA and CDR2 SQIVND (reference sequence). Trimming took off 5 bases at V and 4 bases at J, with 12 bases between the two ends.

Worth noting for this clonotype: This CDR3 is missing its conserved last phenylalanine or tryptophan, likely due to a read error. The CDR3 here is CSVRISANEQYI. The CDR3 bases are TGCAGTGTTAGAATTAGTGCAAACGAGCAGTACATC. The chain is built from TRBV20-1 and TRBJ2-7; D remains unclear. Germline values: CDR1 DFQATT, CDR2 SNEGSKA (reference sequence). The CDR3 totals 12 residues.

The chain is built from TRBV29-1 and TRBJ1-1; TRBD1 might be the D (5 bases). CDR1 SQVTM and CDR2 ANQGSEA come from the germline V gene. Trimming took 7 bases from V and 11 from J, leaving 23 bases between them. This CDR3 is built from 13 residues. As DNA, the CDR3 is TGCAGCGCCCGGGGACTGCTGAACAATGATGCTTTCTTT. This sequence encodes CSARGLLNNDAFF. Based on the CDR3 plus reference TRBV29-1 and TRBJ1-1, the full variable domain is SAVISQKPSRDICQRGTSLTIQCQVDSQVTMMFWYRQQPGQSLTLIATANQGSEATYESGFVIDKFPISRPNLTFSTLTVSNMSPEDSSIYLCSARGLLNNDAFFGQGTRLTVV.

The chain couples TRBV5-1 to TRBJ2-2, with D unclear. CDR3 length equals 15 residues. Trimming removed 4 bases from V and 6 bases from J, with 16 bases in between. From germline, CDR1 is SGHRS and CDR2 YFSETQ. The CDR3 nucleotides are TGCGCCAGCAGCAGAACCTCCGGATCGGCCGGGGAGCTGTTTTTT. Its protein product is CASSRTSGSAGELFF.

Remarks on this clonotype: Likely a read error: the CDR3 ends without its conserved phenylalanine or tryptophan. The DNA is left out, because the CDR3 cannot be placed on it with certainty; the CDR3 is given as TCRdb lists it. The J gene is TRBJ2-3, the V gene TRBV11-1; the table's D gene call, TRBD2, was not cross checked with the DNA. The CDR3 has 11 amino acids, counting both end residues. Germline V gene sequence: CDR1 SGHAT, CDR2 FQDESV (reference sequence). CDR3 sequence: CASSLLLVPYL.

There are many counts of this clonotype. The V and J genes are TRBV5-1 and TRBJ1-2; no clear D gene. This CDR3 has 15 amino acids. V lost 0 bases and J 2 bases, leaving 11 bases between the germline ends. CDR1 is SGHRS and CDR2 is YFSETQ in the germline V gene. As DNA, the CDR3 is TGCGCCAGCAGCTTGGGGACGGCCACAAACTATGGCTACACCTTC. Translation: CASSLGTATNYGYTF.

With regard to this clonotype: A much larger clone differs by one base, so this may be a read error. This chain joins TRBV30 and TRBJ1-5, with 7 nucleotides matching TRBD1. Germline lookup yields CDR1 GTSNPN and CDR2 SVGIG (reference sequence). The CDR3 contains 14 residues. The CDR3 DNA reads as TGTACCTGGAGTCGACAGGGAGGCAATCAGCCCCAGCATTTT. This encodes CTWSRQGGNQPQHF.

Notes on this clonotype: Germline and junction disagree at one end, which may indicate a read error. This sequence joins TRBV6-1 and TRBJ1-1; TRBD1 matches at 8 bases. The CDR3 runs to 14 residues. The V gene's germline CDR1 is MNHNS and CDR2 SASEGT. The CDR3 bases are TGTGCCAACAGTGGACAGGGCGGGCACATCGGAGCTTTCTTT. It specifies CANSGQGGHIGAFF.

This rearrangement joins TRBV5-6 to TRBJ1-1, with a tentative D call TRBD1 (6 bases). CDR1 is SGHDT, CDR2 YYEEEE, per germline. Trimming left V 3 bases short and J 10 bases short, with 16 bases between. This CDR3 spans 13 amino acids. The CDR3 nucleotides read TGTGCCAGCAGCTCGGAACAGGGCGGTCCAGCTTTCTTT. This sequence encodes CASSSEQGGPAFF.